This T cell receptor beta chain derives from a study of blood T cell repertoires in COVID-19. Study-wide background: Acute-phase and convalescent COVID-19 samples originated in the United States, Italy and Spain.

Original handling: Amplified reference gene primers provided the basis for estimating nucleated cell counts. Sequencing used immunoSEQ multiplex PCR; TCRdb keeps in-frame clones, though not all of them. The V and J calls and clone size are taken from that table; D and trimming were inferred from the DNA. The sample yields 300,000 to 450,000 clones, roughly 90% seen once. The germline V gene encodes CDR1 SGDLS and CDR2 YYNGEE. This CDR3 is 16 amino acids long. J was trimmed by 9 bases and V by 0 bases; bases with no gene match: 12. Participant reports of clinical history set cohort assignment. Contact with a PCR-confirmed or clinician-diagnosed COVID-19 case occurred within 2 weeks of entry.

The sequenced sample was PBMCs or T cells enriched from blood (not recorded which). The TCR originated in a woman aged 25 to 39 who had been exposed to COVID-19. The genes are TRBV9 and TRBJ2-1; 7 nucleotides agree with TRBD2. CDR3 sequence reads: CASSVGSFAGVREQFF. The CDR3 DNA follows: TGTGCCAGCAGCGTAGGATCTTTTGCGGGAGTCCGTGAGCAGTTCTTC.